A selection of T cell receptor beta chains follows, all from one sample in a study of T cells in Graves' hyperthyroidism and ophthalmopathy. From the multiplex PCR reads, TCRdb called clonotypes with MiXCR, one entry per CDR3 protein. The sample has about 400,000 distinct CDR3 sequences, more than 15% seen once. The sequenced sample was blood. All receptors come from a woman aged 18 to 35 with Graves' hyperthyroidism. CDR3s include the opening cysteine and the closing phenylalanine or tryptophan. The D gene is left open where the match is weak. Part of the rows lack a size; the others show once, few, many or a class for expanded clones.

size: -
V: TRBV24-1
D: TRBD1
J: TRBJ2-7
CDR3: CATSDPTGGDEQYF
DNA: TGTGCCACCAGTGATCCTACAGGGGGCGACGAGCAGTACTTC

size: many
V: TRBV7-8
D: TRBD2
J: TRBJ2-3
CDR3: CASSLVRGREFRTDTQYF
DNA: TGTGCCAGCAGCTTAGTCCGCGGGAGGGAGTTTAGGACAGATACGCAGTATTTT

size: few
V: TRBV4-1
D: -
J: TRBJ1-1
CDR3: CASNGNTEAFF
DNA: TGCGCCAGCAACGGGAACACTGAAGCTTTCTTT

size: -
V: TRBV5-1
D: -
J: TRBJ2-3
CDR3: CASSITTDTQYF
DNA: TGCGCCAGCAGCATCACCACAGATACGCAGTATTTT

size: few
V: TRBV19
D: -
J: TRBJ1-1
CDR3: CASSPRGQLDLNTEAFF
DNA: TGTGCCAGTAGTCCGCGAGGACAGCTAGACCTGAACACTGAAGCTTTCTTT

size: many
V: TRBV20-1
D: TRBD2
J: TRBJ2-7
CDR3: CSARSLAGAYEQYF
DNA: TGCAGTGCTAGATCACTAGCGGGGGCCTACGAGCAGTACTTC

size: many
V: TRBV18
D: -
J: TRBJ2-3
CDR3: CASSPVPYRGLTDTQYF
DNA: TGTGCCAGCTCACCCGTCCCATACAGGGGACTCACAGATACGCAGTATTTT

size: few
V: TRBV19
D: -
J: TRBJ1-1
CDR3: CASSPGQRMAFF
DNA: TGTGCCAGTAGTCCCGGACAGCGGATGGCTTTCTTT

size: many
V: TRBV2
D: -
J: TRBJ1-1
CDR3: CASSYSTPNTEAFF
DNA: TGTGCCAGCAGTTATTCTACACCGAACACTGAAGCTTTCTTT

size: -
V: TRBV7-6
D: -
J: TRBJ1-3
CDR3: CASSPRTAGNAIYF
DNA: TGTGCCAGCAGCCCGAGGACGGCTGGAAACGCCATATATTTT

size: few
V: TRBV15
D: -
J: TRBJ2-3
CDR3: CATRPGRGIATDTQYF
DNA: TGTGCCACCAGGCCAGGACGGGGTATCGCCACAGATACGCAGTATTTT

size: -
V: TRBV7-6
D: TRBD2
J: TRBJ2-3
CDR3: CASSLDIWTGLAGGVSTDTQYF
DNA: TGTGCCAGCAGCTTAGATATTTGGACGGGACTAGCGGGGGGCGTCAGCACAGATACGCAGTATTTT

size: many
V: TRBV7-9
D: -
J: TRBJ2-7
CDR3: CASSLMAVDYEQYF
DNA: TGTGCCAGCAGCTTAATGGCAGTCGATTACGAGCAGTACTTC

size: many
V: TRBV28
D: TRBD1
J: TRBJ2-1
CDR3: CASSLATGGLSEQFF
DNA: TGTGCCAGCAGTTTAGCGACAGGGGGCCTGAGTGAGCAGTTCTTC

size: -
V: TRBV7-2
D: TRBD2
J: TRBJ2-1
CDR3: CASSSYLGLLSEQFF
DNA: TGTGCCAGCAGCTCCTACTTGGGACTACTAAGTGAGCAGTTCTTC

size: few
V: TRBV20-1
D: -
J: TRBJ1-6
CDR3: CSAGGCAASPLHF
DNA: TGCAGTGCCGGAGGGTGTGCCGCTTCACCCCTCCACTTT

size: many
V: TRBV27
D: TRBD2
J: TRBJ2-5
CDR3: CASSNRLAGAVETQYF
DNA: TGTGCCAGCAGTAACCGACTAGCGGGAGCCGTGGAGACCCAGTACTTC

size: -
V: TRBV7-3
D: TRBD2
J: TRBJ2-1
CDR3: CASSLQIASGGDSYNEQFF
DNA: TGTGCCAGCAGCCTACAAATTGCTAGCGGGGGGGACTCCTACAATGAGCAGTTCTTC

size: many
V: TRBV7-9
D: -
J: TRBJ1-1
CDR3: CASKRADKTNTEAFF
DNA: TGTGCCAGCAAAAGAGCGGACAAGACGAACACTGAAGCTTTCTTT

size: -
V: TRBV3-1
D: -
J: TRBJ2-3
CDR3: CASSRTGGRLTDTQYF
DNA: TGTGCCAGCAGTCGCACGGGCGGAAGACTCACAGATACGCAGTATTTT

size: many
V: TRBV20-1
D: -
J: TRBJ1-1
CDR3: CSAQVEVYTEAFF
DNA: TGCAGTGCTCAGGTGGAGGTCTACACTGAAGCTTTCTTT

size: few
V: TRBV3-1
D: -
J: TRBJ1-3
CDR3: CASSQAAGFSGNTIYF
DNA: TGTGCCAGCAGCCAAGCAGCGGGGTTCTCTGGAAACACCATATATTTT

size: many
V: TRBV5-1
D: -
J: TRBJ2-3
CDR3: CASSFRRIRTDTQYF
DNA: TGCGCCAGCAGCTTCCGCAGGATACGCACAGATACGCAGTATTTT

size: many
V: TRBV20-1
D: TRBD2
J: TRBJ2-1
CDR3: CSAPVAGESYNEQFF
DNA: TGCAGTGCCCCAGTAGCGGGGGAATCCTACAATGAGCAGTTCTTC

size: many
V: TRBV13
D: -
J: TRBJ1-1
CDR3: CASSPEGHMNTEAFF
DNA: TGTGCCAGCAGCCCGGAAGGGCACATGAACACTGAAGCTTTCTTT

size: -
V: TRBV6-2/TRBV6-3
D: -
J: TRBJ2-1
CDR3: CASSPLGTLEGVHEQFF
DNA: TGTGCCAGCAGCCCCCTCGGGACCCTAGAGGGTGTACATGAGCAGTTCTTC

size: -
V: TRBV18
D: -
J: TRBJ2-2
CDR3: CASSNGILGGELFF
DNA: TGTGCCAGCTCAAACGGGATACTTGGCGGGGAGCTGTTTTTT

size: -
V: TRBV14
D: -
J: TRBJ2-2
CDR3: CASSQATTGELFF
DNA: TGTGCCAGCAGCCAAGCTACTACCGGGGAGCTGTTTTTT

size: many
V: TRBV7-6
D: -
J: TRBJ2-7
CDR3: CASSLGRSYEQYF
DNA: TGTGCCAGCAGCTTGGGAAGGTCCTACGAGCAGTACTTC

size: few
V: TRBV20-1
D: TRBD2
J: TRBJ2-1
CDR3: CSARASAGSSYNEQFF
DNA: TGCAGTGCTAGGGCTTCAGCGGGGAGCTCCTACAATGAGCAGTTCTTC